Listed below are T cell receptor beta chains from one sample, sequenced in a study of T cells after yellow fever vaccination. TCRdb recomputed calls from the 5' RACE reads with MiXCR, one row per CDR3 protein. The repertoire has hundreds of thousands of distinct CDR3 sequences, 10% to 15% of them found once; the top ten carry around 14%. The material was PBMCs, obtained on the day of the yellow fever booster vaccination. These receptor sequences come from a man aged 30 to 45 who received the YFV17D yellow fever vaccine. The CDR3 runs from the conserved cysteine through the conserved F or W. Fields, in order: clone size, V gene, J gene, D gene, CDR3 DNA, CDR3 protein. A D gene is named only where the DNA matches it firmly. Clone size is stated in some rows and not others, as once, few, many or a class when expanded.

abundance: .; v_gene: TRBV6-2/TRBV6-3; j_gene: TRBJ2-7; d_gene: .; CDR3nt: TGTGCCAGCAGTTACTCGATCAGGGGCGAGTTCACCTACGAGCAGTACTTC; CDR3aa: CASSYSIRGEFTYEQYF
abundance: .; v_gene: TRBV12-3/TRBV12-4; j_gene: TRBJ2-7; d_gene: TRBD1; CDR3nt: TGTGCCAGCAGCCCAGGGGGCCCGAGCGAGCAGTACTTC; CDR3aa: CASSPGGPSEQYF
abundance: few; v_gene: TRBV7-2; j_gene: TRBJ2-5; d_gene: .; CDR3nt: TGTGCCAGCGTTGATACGGGGGTGGGGGAGACCCAGTACTTC; CDR3aa: CASVDTGVGETQYF
abundance: few; v_gene: TRBV7-2; j_gene: TRBJ2-5; d_gene: TRBD1; CDR3nt: TGTGCCAGCAGCTTAGTGTCAGGGGGCTTGAGCGAGACCCAGTACTTC; CDR3aa: CASSLVSGGLSETQYF
abundance: few; v_gene: TRBV29-1; j_gene: TRBJ2-3; d_gene: TRBD1; CDR3nt: TGCAGCGTGGGGAGCCGGGACAGCTTAGATACGCAGTATTTT; CDR3aa: CSVGSRDSLDTQYF
abundance: .; v_gene: TRBV20-1; j_gene: TRBJ2-2; d_gene: TRBD2; CDR3nt: TGCTGTGCTCCAAAGATTATAGCGGGAGGGTACACCGGGGAGCTGTTTTTT; CDR3aa: CCAPKIIAGGYTGELFF
abundance: .; v_gene: TRBV20-1; j_gene: TRBJ1-4; d_gene: .; CDR3nt: TGCAGTGCCAGCCGGGGAAATAGCAATGAAAAACTGTTTTTT; CDR3aa: CSASRGNSNEKLFF
abundance: few; v_gene: TRBV27; j_gene: TRBJ1-6; d_gene: TRBD1; CDR3nt: TGTGCCAGCAGTTTGCCTACAGGGGGCCGTGCTGTTTCCTATAATTCACCCCTCCACTTT; CDR3aa: CASSLPTGGRAVSYNSPLHF
abundance: many; v_gene: TRBV29-1; j_gene: TRBJ1-1; d_gene: .; CDR3nt: TGCAGCGTCTCAGGGAGGCTGACTGAAGCTTTCTTT; CDR3aa: CSVSGRLTEAFF
abundance: few; v_gene: TRBV9; j_gene: TRBJ2-1; d_gene: .; CDR3nt: TGTGCCAGCAGCGTTCAAGCGAGTCCGAGCTCCTACAATGAGCAGTTCTTC; CDR3aa: CASSVQASPSSYNEQFF
abundance: few; v_gene: TRBV20-1; j_gene: TRBJ1-3; d_gene: .; CDR3nt: TGCAGTGCGACAACAGGGTACGGAAACACCATATATTTT; CDR3aa: CSATTGYGNTIYF
abundance: many; v_gene: TRBV30; j_gene: TRBJ2-7; d_gene: TRBD2; CDR3nt: TGTGCCTGGAGTGTGGGAGGGGTGGGCTACGAGCAGTACTTC; CDR3aa: CAWSVGGVGYEQYF
abundance: few; v_gene: TRBV25-1; j_gene: TRBJ2-1; d_gene: .; CDR3nt: TGTGCCAGCAGTGATCTTGGTCAGGGAAATTCGCCCTACAATGAGCAGTTCTTC; CDR3aa: CASSDLGQGNSPYNEQFF
abundance: .; v_gene: TRBV7-2; j_gene: TRBJ2-7; d_gene: .; CDR3nt: TGTGCCAGCAGCCCAGGCTTGGGGCCCGTAGAGCAGTACTTC; CDR3aa: CASSPGLGPVEQYF
abundance: few; v_gene: TRBV20-1; j_gene: TRBJ2-1; d_gene: TRBD1; CDR3nt: TGCAGTGCCACGGGACAGGGGAGTCGGTTCTTC; CDR3aa: CSATGQGSRFF
abundance: few; v_gene: TRBV3-1; j_gene: TRBJ2-1; d_gene: TRBD2; CDR3nt: TGTGCCAGCAGCCAGCGGACTAGCGGGAGGTATGTCAATGAGCAGTTCTTC; CDR3aa: CASSQRTSGRYVNEQFF
abundance: .; v_gene: TRBV20-1; j_gene: TRBJ2-5; d_gene: .; CDR3nt: TGCAGTGCTAGTACCGGGACTTTACAAGAGACCCAGTACTTC; CDR3aa: CSASTGTLQETQYF
abundance: many; v_gene: TRBV7-2; j_gene: TRBJ2-6; d_gene: .; CDR3nt: TGTGCCAGCAGCCGAGTCGCGGGGACTGGGGCCAACGTCCTGACTTTC; CDR3aa: CASSRVAGTGANVLTF
abundance: .; v_gene: TRBV5-4; j_gene: TRBJ1-1; d_gene: TRBD1; CDR3nt: TGTGCCAGCAGACCCGGGACAGCGATTCTGAAGCCTGAAGCTTTCTTT; CDR3aa: CASRPGTAILKPEAFF
abundance: .; v_gene: TRBV10-3; j_gene: TRBJ2-3; d_gene: .; CDR3nt: TGTGCCATCAAAGTCGGTCTTTCCTTCACAGATACGCAGTATTTT; CDR3aa: CAIKVGLSFTDTQYF
abundance: few; v_gene: TRBV20-1; j_gene: TRBJ1-4; d_gene: .; CDR3nt: TGCAGTGCTTGGGGGGGGGGCGATAAACTGTTTTTT; CDR3aa: CSAWGGGDKLFF
abundance: few; v_gene: TRBV12-3/TRBV12-4; j_gene: TRBJ2-1; d_gene: TRBD2; CDR3nt: TGTGCCAGCAGCCCCTGGACTAGCGGGAGCCATGAGCAGTTCTTC; CDR3aa: CASSPWTSGSHEQFF
abundance: few; v_gene: TRBV6-1; j_gene: TRBJ1-1; d_gene: .; CDR3nt: TGTGCCAGCAGAAGACCCTTTGCAGGGGAGAACACTGAAGCTTTCTTT; CDR3aa: CASRRPFAGENTEAFF
abundance: few; v_gene: TRBV5-1; j_gene: TRBJ2-7; d_gene: TRBD1; CDR3nt: TGCGCCAGCAGCTCACGGACAGGGGGCCTCGAGCAGTACTTC; CDR3aa: CASSSRTGGLEQYF
abundance: few; v_gene: TRBV25-1; j_gene: TRBJ2-7; d_gene: .; CDR3nt: TGTGCCAGCAAGAGTCAAGCAGGCCACTACGAGCAGTACTTC; CDR3aa: CASKSQAGHYEQYF
abundance: many; v_gene: TRBV7-2; j_gene: TRBJ2-7; d_gene: TRBD2; CDR3nt: TGTGCCAGCAGCTTAGCGGGAGGGAACGAGCAGTACTTC; CDR3aa: CASSLAGGNEQYF